A single TCR beta chain is shown here with its context. The data were taken from a study of early T cells in non-severe SARS-CoV-2 infection. TCRdb used MiXCR to reprocess the 5' RACE reads, holding one entry per CDR3 protein. The table shows 11,000 or so distinct CDR3 sequences, with 4.8% occurring only once. The V gene end was trimmed by 4 bases and the J gene end by 6 bases; junction bases not matched to a gene: 7. This CDR3 region has 15 residues. Per the germline V gene, CDR1 is MNHNS and CDR2 is SASEGT. This sequence joins TRBV6-1 and TRBJ2-2; 8 nucleotides line up with TRBD1. The sample comprised whole blood. This receptor was taken from an adult who was a healthcare worker with PCR-confirmed SARS-CoV-2 infection or an uninfected control (not recorded which). The CDR3 DNA reads TGTGCCAGCAGTGCGGCAGGGGGCATCGCCGGGGAGCTGTTTTTT. Its translation is CASSAAGGIAGELFF.